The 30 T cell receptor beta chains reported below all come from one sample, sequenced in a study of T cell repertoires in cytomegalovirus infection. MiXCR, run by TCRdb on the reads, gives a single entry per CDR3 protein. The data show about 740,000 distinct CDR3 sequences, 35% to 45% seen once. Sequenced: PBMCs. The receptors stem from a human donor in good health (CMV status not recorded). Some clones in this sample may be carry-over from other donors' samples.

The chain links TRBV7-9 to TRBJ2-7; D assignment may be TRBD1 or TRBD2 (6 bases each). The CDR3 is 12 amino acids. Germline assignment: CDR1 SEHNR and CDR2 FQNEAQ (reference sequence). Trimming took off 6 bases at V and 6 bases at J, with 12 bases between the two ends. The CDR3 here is CASRYREAEQYF. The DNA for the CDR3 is TGTGCCAGCAGATACAGGGAGGCCGAGCAGTACTTC.

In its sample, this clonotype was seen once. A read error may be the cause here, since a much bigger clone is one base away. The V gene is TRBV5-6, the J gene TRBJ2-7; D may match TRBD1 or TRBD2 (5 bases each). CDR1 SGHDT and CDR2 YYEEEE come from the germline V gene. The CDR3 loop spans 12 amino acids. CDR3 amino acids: CASSLGVHEQSF. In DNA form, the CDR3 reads TGTGCCAGCAGCCTGGGGGTCCACGAGCAGTCCTTC.

The CDR3 reads CASSGRVEDTQYF. In DNA form, the CDR3 reads TGTGCCAGCAGCGGCAGGGTTGAGGATACCCAGTACTTC. The chain couples TRBV7-2 to TRBJ2-5, with D maybe TRBD1 (5 bases). In germline, CDR1 is SGHTA, CDR2 FQGNSA. The CDR3 is made up of 13 amino acids. With 5 bases removed from V and 8 bases from J, the gap between germline ends came to 15 bases.

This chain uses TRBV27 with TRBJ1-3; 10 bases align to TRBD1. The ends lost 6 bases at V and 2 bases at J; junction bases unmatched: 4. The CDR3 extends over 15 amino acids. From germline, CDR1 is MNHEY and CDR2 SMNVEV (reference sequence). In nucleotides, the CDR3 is TGTGCCAGCAGCGGGACAGGGGAGGCTGGAAACACCATATATTTT. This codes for CASSGTGEAGNTIYF.

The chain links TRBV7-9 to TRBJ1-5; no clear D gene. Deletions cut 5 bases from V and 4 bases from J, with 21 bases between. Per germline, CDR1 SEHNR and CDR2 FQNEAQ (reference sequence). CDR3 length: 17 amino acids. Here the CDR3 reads CASSPAPPGVPNQPQHF. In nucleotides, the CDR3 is TGTGCCAGCAGCCCGGCCCCCCCCGGGGTACCGAATCAGCCCCAGCATTTT.

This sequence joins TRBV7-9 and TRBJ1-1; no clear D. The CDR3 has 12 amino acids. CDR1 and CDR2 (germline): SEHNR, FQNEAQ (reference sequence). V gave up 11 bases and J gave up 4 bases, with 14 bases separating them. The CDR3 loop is CASHQLITEAFF. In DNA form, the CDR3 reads TGTGCCTCCCACCAGTTGATCACTGAAGCTTTCTTT.

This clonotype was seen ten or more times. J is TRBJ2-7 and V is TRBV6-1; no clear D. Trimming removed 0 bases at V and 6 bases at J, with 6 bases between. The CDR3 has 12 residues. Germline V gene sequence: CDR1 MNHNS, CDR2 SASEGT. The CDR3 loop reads CASSEAGIEQYF. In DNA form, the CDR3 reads TGTGCCAGCAGTGAAGCTGGGATCGAGCAGTACTTC.

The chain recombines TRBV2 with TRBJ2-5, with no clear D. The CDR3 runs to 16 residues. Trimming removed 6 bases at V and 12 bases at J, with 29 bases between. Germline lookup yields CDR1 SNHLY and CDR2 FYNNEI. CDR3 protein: CASSETDPLLFPFKYF. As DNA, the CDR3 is TGTGCCAGCAGCGAGACGGACCCCCTCCTGTTTCCCTTCAAGTACTTC.

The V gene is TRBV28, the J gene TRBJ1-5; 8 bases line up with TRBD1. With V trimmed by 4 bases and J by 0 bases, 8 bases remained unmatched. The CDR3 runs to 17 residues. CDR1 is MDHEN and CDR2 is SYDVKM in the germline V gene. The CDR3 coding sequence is TGTGCCAGCAGTTCCGGGACAGGCTCATATAGCAATCAGCCCCAGCATTTT. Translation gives CASSSGTGSYSNQPQHF.

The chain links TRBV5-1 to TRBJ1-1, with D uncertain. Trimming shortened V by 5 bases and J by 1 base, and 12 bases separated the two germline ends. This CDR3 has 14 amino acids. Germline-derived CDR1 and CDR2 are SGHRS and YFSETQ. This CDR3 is CASRLSGANTEAFF. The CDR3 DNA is TGCGCCAGCAGGCTCTCGGGAGCGAACACTGAAGCTTTCTTT. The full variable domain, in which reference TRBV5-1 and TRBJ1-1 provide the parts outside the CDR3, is KAGVTQTPRYLIKTRGQQVTLSCSPISGHRSVSWYQQTPGQGLQFLFEYFSETQRNKGNFPGRFSGRQFSNSRSEMNVSTLELGDSALYLCASRLSGANTEAFFGQGTRLTVV.

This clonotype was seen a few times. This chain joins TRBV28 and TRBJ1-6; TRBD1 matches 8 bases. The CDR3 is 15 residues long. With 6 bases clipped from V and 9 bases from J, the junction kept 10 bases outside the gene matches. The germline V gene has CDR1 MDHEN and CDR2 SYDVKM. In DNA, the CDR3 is TGTGCCAGCAGCCCGGCGACAGGGGCAGGTTCACCCCTCCACTTT. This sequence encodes CASSPATGAGSPLHF.

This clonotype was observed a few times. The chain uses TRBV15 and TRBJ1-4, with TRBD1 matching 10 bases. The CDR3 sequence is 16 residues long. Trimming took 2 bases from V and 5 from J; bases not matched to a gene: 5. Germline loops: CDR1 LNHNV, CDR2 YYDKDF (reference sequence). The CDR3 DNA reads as TGTGCCACCAGCAGACCCCGGACAGGGGGAAATGAAAAACTGTTTTTT. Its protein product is CATSRPRTGGNEKLFF.

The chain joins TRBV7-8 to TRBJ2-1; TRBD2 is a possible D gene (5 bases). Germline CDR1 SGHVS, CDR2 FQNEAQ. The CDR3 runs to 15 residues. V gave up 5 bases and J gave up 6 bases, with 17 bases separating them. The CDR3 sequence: CASSPRLNSCNEQFF. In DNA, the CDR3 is TGTGCCAGCAGCCCACGACTAAACTCATGCAATGAGCAGTTCTTC.

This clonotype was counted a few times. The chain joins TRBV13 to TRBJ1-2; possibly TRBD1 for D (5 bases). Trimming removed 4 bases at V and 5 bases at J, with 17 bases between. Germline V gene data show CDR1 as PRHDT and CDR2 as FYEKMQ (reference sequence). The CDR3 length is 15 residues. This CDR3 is CASSCCPDSGYGYTF. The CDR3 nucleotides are TGTGCCAGCAGCTGCTGCCCCGACAGCGGGTATGGCTACACCTTC.

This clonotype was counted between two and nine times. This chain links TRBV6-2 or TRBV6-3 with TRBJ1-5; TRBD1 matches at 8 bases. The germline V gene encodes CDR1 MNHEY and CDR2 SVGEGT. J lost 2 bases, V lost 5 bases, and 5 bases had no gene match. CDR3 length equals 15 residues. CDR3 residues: CASSRTGQGNQPQHF. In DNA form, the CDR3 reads TGTGCCAGCAGTCGGACGGGACAGGGCAATCAGCCCCAGCATTTT.

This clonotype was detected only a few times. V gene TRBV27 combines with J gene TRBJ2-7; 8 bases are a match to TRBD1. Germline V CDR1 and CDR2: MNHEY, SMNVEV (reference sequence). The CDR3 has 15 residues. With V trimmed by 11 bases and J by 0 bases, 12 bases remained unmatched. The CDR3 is CAGDPGQESSYEQYF. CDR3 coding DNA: TGTGCCGGGGACCCGGGACAGGAAAGCTCCTACGAGCAGTACTTC.

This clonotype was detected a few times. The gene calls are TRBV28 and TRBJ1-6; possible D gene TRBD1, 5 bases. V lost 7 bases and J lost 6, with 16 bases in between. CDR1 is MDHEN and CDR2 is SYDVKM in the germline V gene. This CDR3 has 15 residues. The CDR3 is CASNPGFDPNSPLHF. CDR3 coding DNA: TGTGCCAGCAACCCAGGGTTTGACCCTAATTCACCCCTCCACTTT.

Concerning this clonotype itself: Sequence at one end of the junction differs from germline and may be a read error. The CDR3 coding sequence is TGTGCCATCAGTGACAGTTACACCGAAGCTTTCTTT. As protein: CAISDSYTEAFF. The chain combines TRBV10-3 with TRBJ1-1; the D is unclear. Germline V gene sequence: CDR1 ENHRY, CDR2 SYGVKD. There are 12 residues in the CDR3.

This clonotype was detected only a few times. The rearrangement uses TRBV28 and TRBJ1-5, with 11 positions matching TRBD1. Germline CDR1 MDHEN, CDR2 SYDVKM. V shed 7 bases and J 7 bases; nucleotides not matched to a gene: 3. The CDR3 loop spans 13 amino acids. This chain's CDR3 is CASMDRGQQPQHF. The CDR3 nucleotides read TGTGCCAGCATGGACAGGGGGCAACAGCCCCAGCATTTT.

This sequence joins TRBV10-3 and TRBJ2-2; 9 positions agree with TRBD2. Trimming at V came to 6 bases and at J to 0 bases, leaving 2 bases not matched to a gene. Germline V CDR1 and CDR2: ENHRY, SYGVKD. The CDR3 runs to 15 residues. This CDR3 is CAIRIAGANTGELFF. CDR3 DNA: TGTGCCATCAGGATAGCGGGGGCGAACACCGGGGAGCTGTTTTTT.

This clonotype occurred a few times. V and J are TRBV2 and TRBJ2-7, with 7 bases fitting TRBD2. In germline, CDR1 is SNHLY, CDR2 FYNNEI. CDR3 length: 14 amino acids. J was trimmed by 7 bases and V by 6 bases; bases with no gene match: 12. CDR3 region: CASSAGSGGFEQYF. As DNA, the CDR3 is TGTGCCAGCAGCGCCGGCTCGGGGGGTTTTGAGCAGTACTTC.

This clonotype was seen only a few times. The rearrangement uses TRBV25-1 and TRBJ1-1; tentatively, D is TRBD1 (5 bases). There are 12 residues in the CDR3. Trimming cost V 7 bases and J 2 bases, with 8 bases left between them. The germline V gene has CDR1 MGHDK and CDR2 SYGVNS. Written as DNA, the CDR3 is TGTGCCAGCAAGGGGAAAAACACTGAAGCTTTCTTT. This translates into CASKGKNTEAFF.

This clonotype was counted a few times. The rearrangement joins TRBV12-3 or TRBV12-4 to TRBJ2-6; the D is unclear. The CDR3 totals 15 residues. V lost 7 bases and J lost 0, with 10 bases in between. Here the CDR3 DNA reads TGTGCCAGCACCGCTGGCTCCTCTGGGGCCAACGTCCTGACTTTC. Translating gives CASTAGSSGANVLTF.

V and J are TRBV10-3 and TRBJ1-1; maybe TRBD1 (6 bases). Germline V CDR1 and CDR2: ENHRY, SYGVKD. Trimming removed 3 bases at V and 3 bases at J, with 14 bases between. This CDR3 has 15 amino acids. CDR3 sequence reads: CAISDRGWGDTEAFF. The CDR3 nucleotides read TGTGCCATCAGTGACAGGGGTTGGGGAGACACTGAAGCTTTCTTT.

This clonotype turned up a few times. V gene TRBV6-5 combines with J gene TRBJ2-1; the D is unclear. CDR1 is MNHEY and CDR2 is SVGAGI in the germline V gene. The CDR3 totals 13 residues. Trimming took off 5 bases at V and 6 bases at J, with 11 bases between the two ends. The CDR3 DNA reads TGTGCCAGCAGTCGCCAGGTCAGCAATGAGCAGTTCTTC. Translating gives CASSRQVSNEQFF.

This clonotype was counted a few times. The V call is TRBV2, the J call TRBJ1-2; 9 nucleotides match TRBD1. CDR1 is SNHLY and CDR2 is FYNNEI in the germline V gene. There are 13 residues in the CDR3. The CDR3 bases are TGTGTAAGACAGGGGGACACTAACTATGGCTACACCTTC. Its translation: CVRQGDTNYGYTF.

The CDR3 here is CSARTSGRADTQYF. The CDR3 nucleotides are TGCAGTGCTAGGACTAGCGGGAGGGCAGATACGCAGTATTTT. The V gene is TRBV20-1, the J gene TRBJ2-3; 14 positions agree with TRBD2. Looked up from germline, CDR1 is DFQATT and CDR2 is SNEGSKA (reference sequence). The length of the CDR3 is 14 residues. Losses at the gene ends were 3 bases for V and 4 bases for J; bases not matched to a gene: 0.

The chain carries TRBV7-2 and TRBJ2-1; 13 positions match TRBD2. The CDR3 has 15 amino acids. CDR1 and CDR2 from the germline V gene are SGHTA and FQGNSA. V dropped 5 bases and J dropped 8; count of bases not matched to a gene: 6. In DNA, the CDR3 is TGTGCCAGCAGCCCGACTAGCGGGAGGTTTGATGAGCAGTTCTTC. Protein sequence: CASSPTSGRFDEQFF. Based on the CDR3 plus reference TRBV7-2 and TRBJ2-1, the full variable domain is GAGVSQSPSNKVTEKGKDVELRCDPISGHTALYWYRQSLGQGLEFLIYFQGNSAPDKSGLPSDRFSAERTGGSVSTLTIQRTQQEDSAVYLCASSPTSGRFDEQFFGPGTRLTVL.

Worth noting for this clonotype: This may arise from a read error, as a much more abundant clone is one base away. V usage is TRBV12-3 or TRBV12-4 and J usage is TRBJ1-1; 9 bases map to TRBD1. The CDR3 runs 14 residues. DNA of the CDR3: TGTTCCAGCAGTTTACGAGGAACAGGGGGCGAAGCTTTCTTT. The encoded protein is CSSSLRGTGGEAFF.

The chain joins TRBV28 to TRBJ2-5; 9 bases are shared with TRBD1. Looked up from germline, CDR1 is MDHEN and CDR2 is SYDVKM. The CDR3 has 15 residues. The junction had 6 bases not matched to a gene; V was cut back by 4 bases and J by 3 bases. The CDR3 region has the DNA TGTGCCAGCAGTTCCCCCGGGACAGGGAAAGAGACCCAGTACTTC. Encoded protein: CASSSPGTGKETQYF.